These T cell receptor beta chains were read from a single sample in a study of a mutant IDH1 vaccine in newly diagnosed glioma. Some clones are missing from TCRdb's copy, which holds only in-frame ones; the method was immunoSEQ multiplex PCR. The data show some 66,000 clones, approximately 80% seen once. Their antigens are not known. The input for sequencing was PBMCs, taken from a glioma patient whose treatment included an IDH1 peptide vaccine. These receptor sequences come from a young man with glioma. Each CDR3 is given without its conserved first and last residue. Some rows have no size entry. The others give once, few or many, or a class for an expanded clone.

CDR3aa: ASSHPGQGAMWYGYT; abundance: .; j_gene: TRBJ1-2; v_gene: TRBV9
CDR3aa: ASSLADDRRFYEQY; abundance: .; j_gene: TRBJ2-7; v_gene: TRBV7-8
CDR3aa: ASSVTDGRGYQETQY; abundance: .; j_gene: TRBJ2-5; v_gene: TRBV9
CDR3aa: ASSSPGSMNTEAF; abundance: few; j_gene: TRBJ1-1; v_gene: TRBV25-1
CDR3aa: ATSRVRQENTEAF; abundance: few; j_gene: TRBJ1-1; v_gene: TRBV15
CDR3aa: ASSLQAYYEQY; abundance: once; j_gene: TRBJ2-7; v_gene: TRBV5-8
CDR3aa: ASSLSPRSSYNSPLH; abundance: .; j_gene: TRBJ1-6; v_gene: TRBV27
CDR3aa: ASSFTTKNIQY; abundance: .; j_gene: TRBJ2-4; v_gene: TRBV7-2
CDR3aa: ASSFTGRGAEAF; abundance: few; j_gene: TRBJ1-1; v_gene: TRBV11-1
CDR3aa: ASLTTGVVTEAF; abundance: .; j_gene: TRBJ1-1; v_gene: TRBV7-2
CDR3aa: ASSLRSHQETQY; abundance: .; j_gene: TRBJ2-5; v_gene: TRBV7-9
CDR3aa: ASSDGGNLGEAF; abundance: .; j_gene: TRBJ1-1; v_gene: TRBV2
CDR3aa: ASSILKPDTAFYEQY; abundance: .; j_gene: TRBJ2-7; v_gene: TRBV28
CDR3aa: ASSLVPVPNTEAF; abundance: .; j_gene: TRBJ1-1; v_gene: TRBV11-2
CDR3aa: ASRGGTASTDTQY; abundance: .; j_gene: TRBJ2-3; v_gene: TRBV6-1
CDR3aa: ASSSSGTGEIVAQH; abundance: .; j_gene: TRBJ1-5; v_gene: TRBV7-9
CDR3aa: ASSEGQLPPYKQF; abundance: .; j_gene: TRBJ2-1; v_gene: TRBV10-1
CDR3aa: ASSLAASGGGKTQY; abundance: .; j_gene: TRBJ2-5; v_gene: TRBV7-2
CDR3aa: AWSRAGLNQPQH; abundance: .; j_gene: TRBJ1-5; v_gene: TRBV30
CDR3aa: ASSLGSGGGWRSPLH; abundance: .; j_gene: TRBJ1-6; v_gene: TRBV5-4
CDR3aa: ASRSGLANTGELF; abundance: .; j_gene: TRBJ2-2; v_gene: TRBV9
CDR3aa: ASSPNLGVGNYGYT; abundance: .; j_gene: TRBJ1-2; v_gene: TRBV14